This entry describes one TCR beta chain. This record comes from a study of monozygotic twins with inflammatory bowel disease. CDR1 is SGHRS, CDR2 YFSETQ, per germline. The CDR3 covers 16 residues. TCRdb re-called the 5' RACE reads and catalogs CDR3 proteins one per entry, DNA excluded. This sample's table reports roughly 170,000 distinct CDR3 sequences. The chain links TRBV5-1 to TRBJ1-4. The TCR was taken from a human donor with ulcerative colitis or Crohn's disease, or a healthy co-twin of an affected twin (not recorded which). Material: blood. This chain's CDR3 is CASSSSGGGYMEKLFF.